The following is a T cell receptor (beta chain) sequence with its context. Its target is unknown. TCRdb keeps only in-frame clones here, not all; method: immunoSEQ multiplex PCR. The sample holds around 150,000 clones, just over 90% seen once. The sample is drawn from a study of T cell responses to AZD1222 COVID-19 vaccine. Study details: Second-dose timings of about 4 or about 12 weeks were pooled.

V shed 7 bases and J shed 5 bases, with 16 bases lying between them. Germline assignment: CDR1 SEHNR and CDR2 FQNEAQ (reference sequence). The CDR3 totals 14 residues. Regarding the study as a whole: Spike regions recognized by vaccine-associated CD4 TCRs spanned the protein, led by 160-218 and 743-854.

Material: peripheral blood, obtained on day 0 of AZD1222 vaccination. This rearrangement joins TRBV7-9 to TRBJ2-3, with D possibly called TRBD1 or TRBD2 (5 bases each). This TCR was recovered from an adult in good health. The CDR3 spells CASKWYGAQDTQYF. In DNA, the CDR3 is TGTGCCAGCAAATGGTACGGGGCCCAAGATACGCAGTATTTT. The whole variable domain, filled in from reference TRBV7-9 and TRBJ2-3, reads DTGVSQNPRHKITKRGQNVTFRCDPISEHNRLYWYRQTLGQGPEFLTYFQNEAQLEKSRLLSDRFSAERPKGSFSTLEIQRTEQGDSAMYLCASKWYGAQDTQYFGPGTRLTVL.